Each of the 25 T cell receptor beta chains below was sequenced from the same sample in a study of T cell changes during pregnancy in multiple sclerosis (dated 2019 in TCRdb). The receptor library was made with the immunoSEQ multiplex PCR assay. The source is immuneACCESS, and TCRdb retained only in-frame sequences with V and J called. Part of the clones is not carried over; for the studies checked, unresolved V genes explain less than half of this, and the remainder is unexplained. Counted in this sample were roughly 64,000 clones; about 96% of them appeared once. About 2.5% of the sample is taken by the ten largest. Source: CD8+ T cells from peripheral blood mononuclear cells, taken after pregnancy. The receptors were sampled from a female donor with multiple sclerosis, enrolled in a pregnancy study.

As for this clone: One end of the junction is discordant with germline, which a read error may explain. Written as DNA, the CDR3 is TGTGCCAGCAGATTAGGTGTGGCATTCACAGATACGCAGTATTTT. As protein: CASRLGVAFTDTQYF. The chain couples TRBV11-2 to TRBJ2-3; D remains unclear. The CDR3 sequence is 15 residues long. Germline loops: CDR1 SGHAT, CDR2 FQNNGV.

The V call is TRBV5-6, the J call TRBJ1-5; D is uncertain. CDR1 is SGHDT and CDR2 is YYEEEE in the germline V gene. V lost 4 bases and J 7 bases, leaving 12 bases between the germline ends. This CDR3 is built from 13 residues. The CDR3 protein is CASSPQRRQPQHF. CDR3 in DNA: TGTGCCAGCAGCCCGCAGAGGAGGCAGCCCCAGCATTTT. The full variable domain, completed using reference TRBV5-6 and TRBJ1-5, is DAGVTQSPTHLIKTRGQQVTLRCSPKSGHDTVSWYQQALGQGPQFIFQYYEEEERQRGNFPDRFSGHQFPNYSSELNVNALLLGDSALYLCASSPQRRQPQHFGDGTRLSIL.

The genes are TRBV6-5 and TRBJ2-7, with TRBD1 matching over 10 bases. The CDR3 totals 15 residues. Per the germline V gene, CDR1 is MNHEY and CDR2 is SVGAGI. V shed 2 bases, J shed 4 bases, and the junction held 5 bases outside the gene matches. The CDR3 nucleotides read TGTGCCAGCAGTTACGGACAGGGGGAATTTTACGAGCAGTACTTC. This sequence encodes CASSYGQGEFYEQYF.

The chain uses TRBV29-1 and TRBJ1-2; no clear D. This CDR3 has 14 amino acids. V was cut by 3 bases and J by 1 base, with 12 bases left in between. Germline CDR1 and CDR2: SQVTM and ANQGSEA. The CDR3 DNA reads as TGCAGCGTTGACGCGGACTCCCTTAACTATGGCTACACCTTC. Protein product: CSVDADSLNYGYTF.

The chain recombines TRBV30 with TRBJ2-5, with 8 positions matching TRBD2. Unmatched junction bases numbered 8, after V lost 4 bases and J lost 4 bases. The CDR3 totals 14 residues. Germline CDR1 reads GTSNPN; CDR2 reads SVGIG (reference sequence). The CDR3 spells CAWTIGSGRETQYF. The CDR3 coding sequence is TGTGCCTGGACCATTGGAAGCGGGAGAGAGACCCAGTACTTC.

The chain couples TRBV7-9 to TRBJ2-5, with 15 bases fitting TRBD2. With the DNA end fitting TRBJ2-7 better, the J assignment may be wrong. CDR3 length: 19 amino acids. Germline lookup yields CDR1 SEHNR and CDR2 FQNEAQ (reference sequence). The CDR3 bases are TGTGCCAGCAGCCCTCGGACTAGCGGGAGGGATCAAAAGGGGTACGAGCAGTACTTC. Its translation is CASSPRTSGRDQKGYEQYF.

This chain connects TRBV5-1 to TRBJ1-2; the D gene is possibly TRBD1 (5 bases). The CDR3 extends over 13 amino acids. The germline V gene has CDR1 SGHRS and CDR2 YFSETQ. V was pared by 0 bases and J by 11 bases, with 14 bases between. The CDR3 sequence is CASSLASGGTYTF. Written as DNA, the CDR3 is TGCGCCAGCAGCTTGGCCTCAGGAGGGACTTACACCTTC.

The chain is built from TRBV2 and TRBJ2-5; D gene unclear. Germline assignment: CDR1 SNHLY and CDR2 FYNNEI. Deletions cut 6 bases from V and 1 base from J, with 6 bases between. The CDR3 is 12 residues long. DNA for the CDR3: TGTGCCAGCAGACAGACCCAAGAGACCCAGTACTTC. Protein: CASRQTQETQYF.

CDR3 sequence (DNA): TGTGCCAGCAGCTTAGGAGGGACAGGGGGAGAGACCCAGTACTTC. It translates to CASSLGGTGGETQYF. The gene calls are TRBV7-9 and TRBJ2-5; 11 nucleotides align to TRBD1. This CDR3 is 15 amino acids long. From germline, CDR1 is SEHNR and CDR2 FQNEAQ (reference sequence). The junction had 2 bases not matched to a gene; V was cut back by 1 base and J by 4 bases. Filled out from reference TRBV7-9 and TRBJ2-5, the complete variable domain reads DTGVSQNPRHKITKRGQNVTFRCDPISEHNRLYWYRQTLGQGPEFLTYFQNEAQLEKSRLLSDRFSAERPKGSFSTLEIQRTEQGDSAMYLCASSLGGTGGETQYFGPGTRLLVL.

The V call is TRBV28, the J call TRBJ2-7; 8 nucleotides line up with TRBD1. Unmatched junction bases numbered 4, after V lost 4 bases and J lost 2 bases. Germline V lookup: CDR1 MDHEN, CDR2 SYDVKM. The CDR3 runs to 14 residues. The CDR3 nucleotides read TGTGCCAGCAGTTCGACAGGGGCTACCTACGAGCAGTACTTC. It specifies CASSSTGATYEQYF.

The V and J genes are TRBV7-9 and TRBJ2-7, with 9 bases that match TRBD1. The ends lost 6 bases at V and 5 bases at J; junction bases unmatched: 5. Germline V gene data show CDR1 as SEHNR and CDR2 as FQNEAQ (reference sequence). The CDR3 is 13 amino acids. DNA for the CDR3: TGTGCCAGCAGTACCGGGACAGGGAACGAGCAGTACTTC. Its translation is CASSTGTGNEQYF.

This sequence joins TRBV27 and TRBJ2-7; D gene ambiguous. Germline CDR1 reads MNHEY; CDR2 reads SMNVEV (reference sequence). The CDR3 length is 11 residues. Trimming removed 8 bases from V and 4 bases from J, with 9 bases in between. In nucleotides, the CDR3 is TGTGCCAGCGGTCCCCAGTACGAGCAGTACTTC. It is translated as CASGPQYEQYF.

V is TRBV15 and J is TRBJ2-1; 9 bases agree with TRBD2. V was pared by 4 bases and J by 14 bases, with 12 bases of the junction left unmatched. Per the germline V gene, CDR1 is LNHNV and CDR2 is YYDKDF (reference sequence). The CDR3 is 14 amino acids. For the CDR3, the DNA is TGTGCCACCAGCATGGGGGGGGCGGGAGGGCTTAAGTTCTTC. Protein: CATSMGGAGGLKFF.

The chain uses TRBV5-1 and TRBJ2-7; 10 nucleotides line up with TRBD1. CDR3 length equals 17 residues. Germline CDR1 and CDR2: SGHRS and YFSETQ. The V and J ends lost 0 bases and 4 bases, in that order; junction bases with no gene match: 10. The CDR3 spells CASSLESSGTGDYEQYF. The CDR3 region has the DNA TGCGCCAGCAGCTTGGAGTCGTCCGGGACAGGGGATTACGAGCAGTACTTC.

The V and J genes are TRBV6-1 and TRBJ2-1, with TRBD2 as a possible D gene (6 bases). This CDR3 comprises 15 residues. The ends were cut back, 3 bases at V and 2 bases at J, with 11 bases in the middle. Per germline, CDR1 MNHNS and CDR2 SASEGT. The DNA for the CDR3 is TGTGCCAGCAGTGAGCGGGACCACACCTACAATGAGCAGTTCTTC. This translates into CASSERDHTYNEQFF.

The CDR3 DNA reads as TGTGCCAGCAGCTTGCGGGACTATGGCTACACCTTC. Protein sequence: CASSLRDYGYTF. The rearrangement joins TRBV5-6 to TRBJ1-2; D gene unclear. This CDR3 comprises 12 residues. Trimming cost V 1 base and J 3 bases, with 4 bases left between them. Germline-derived CDR1 and CDR2 are SGHDT and YYEEEE.

This clone was observed a single time. The chain couples TRBV30 to TRBJ2-5, with D possibly being TRBD1 (6 bases). Deletions cut 4 bases from V and 5 bases from J, with 11 bases between. The CDR3 runs 12 residues. From germline, CDR1 is GTSNPN and CDR2 SVGIG (reference sequence). The CDR3 DNA reads TGTGCCTGGAACAGGGCGGCGGAGACCCAGTACTTC. Amino acids: CAWNRAAETQYF.

To note about this clone: Different DNA sequences within this sample yield the same CDR3. This chain joins TRBV7-9 and TRBJ1-1, with D unresolved. V was cut by 3 bases and J by 7 bases, with 6 bases left in between. CDR1 SEHNR and CDR2 FQNEAQ come from the germline V gene (reference sequence). This CDR3 contains 11 residues. The CDR3 sequence is CASSLGSEAFF. CDR3 nucleotide sequence: TGTGCCAGCAGCTTGGGGAGTGAAGCTTTCTTT.

This chain uses TRBV2 with TRBJ1-2; D is possibly TRBD1 (5 bases). Germline CDR1 and CDR2: SNHLY and FYNNEI. With 3 bases removed from V and 0 bases from J, the gap between germline ends came to 8 bases. This CDR3 contains 14 residues. The CDR3 is CASSDSRANYGYTF. The CDR3 DNA sequence: TGTGCCAGCAGTGATTCCAGGGCTAACTATGGCTACACCTTC.

V gene TRBV14 combines with J gene TRBJ1-1; D unclear. CDR3 length equals 15 residues. From germline, CDR1 is SGHDN and CDR2 FVKESK. Trimming removed 0 bases at V and 0 bases at J, with 8 bases between. CDR3 loop: CASSQDAGMNTEAFF. The CDR3 nucleotides are TGTGCCAGCAGCCAAGATGCCGGGATGAACACTGAAGCTTTCTTT.

This chain joins TRBV7-9 and TRBJ2-2, with D possibly matching TRBD1 (6 bases). V shed 5 bases and J shed 6 bases, with 19 bases lying between them. The V gene's germline CDR1 is SEHNR and CDR2 FQNEAQ (reference sequence). This CDR3 spans 16 amino acids. CDR3 protein: CASSLVSQTGPGELFF. In DNA, the CDR3 is TGTGCCAGCAGCCTAGTTTCCCAAACAGGGCCCGGGGAGCTGTTTTTT.

This chain links TRBV19 with TRBJ1-2; 9 bases agree with TRBD1. The CDR3 length is 17 residues. J was trimmed by 8 bases and V by 5 bases; bases with no gene match: 18. The germline CDR1 and CDR2 sequences are LNHDA and SQIVND (reference sequence). CDR3 nucleotide sequence: TGTGCCAGTAGTCAACCGGGACAGGGCTCTTCCGTGGGCGGCTACACCTTC. Translation: CASSQPGQGSSVGGYTF. The full variable domain, with the rest looked up from reference TRBV19 and TRBJ1-2, is DGGITQSPKYLFRKEGQNVTLSCEQNLNHDAMYWYRQDPGQGLRLIYYSQIVNDFQKGDIAEGYSVSREKKESFPLTVTSAQKNPTAFYLCASSQPGQGSSVGGYTFGSGTRLTVV.

The V and J genes are TRBV30 and TRBJ2-1; D may be TRBD2 (6 bases). Trimming stripped 7 bases from V and 0 bases from J, with 13 bases between. This CDR3 has 14 residues. The germline gives CDR1 GTSNPN, CDR2 SVGIG (reference sequence). CDR3 nucleotides: TGTGCCTTTTTACGGGAGACCTCCTACAATGAGCAGTTCTTC. Its protein product is CAFLRETSYNEQFF.

V gene TRBV13 combines with J gene TRBJ2-7; 7 bases are shared with TRBD1. Germline loops: CDR1 PRHDT, CDR2 FYEKMQ (reference sequence). The CDR3 has 15 residues. After removal of 7 bases from V and 2 bases from J, the junction contained 11 bases not matched to a gene. CDR3 protein: CASNIRGTATYEQYF. The DNA of the CDR3 is TGTGCCAGCAACATTAGGGGGACAGCGACCTACGAGCAGTACTTC.

V and J are TRBV27 and TRBJ2-1; the D gene is possibly TRBD2 (7 bases). The CDR3 runs 17 residues. Germline V gene data show CDR1 as MNHEY and CDR2 as SMNVEV (reference sequence). V was clipped by 7 bases and J by 8 bases, with 27 bases between them. This chain's CDR3 is CASTQLGLETGRDEQFF. CDR3 coding DNA: TGTGCCAGCACCCAACTCGGACTTGAAACAGGGAGGGATGAGCAGTTCTTC.